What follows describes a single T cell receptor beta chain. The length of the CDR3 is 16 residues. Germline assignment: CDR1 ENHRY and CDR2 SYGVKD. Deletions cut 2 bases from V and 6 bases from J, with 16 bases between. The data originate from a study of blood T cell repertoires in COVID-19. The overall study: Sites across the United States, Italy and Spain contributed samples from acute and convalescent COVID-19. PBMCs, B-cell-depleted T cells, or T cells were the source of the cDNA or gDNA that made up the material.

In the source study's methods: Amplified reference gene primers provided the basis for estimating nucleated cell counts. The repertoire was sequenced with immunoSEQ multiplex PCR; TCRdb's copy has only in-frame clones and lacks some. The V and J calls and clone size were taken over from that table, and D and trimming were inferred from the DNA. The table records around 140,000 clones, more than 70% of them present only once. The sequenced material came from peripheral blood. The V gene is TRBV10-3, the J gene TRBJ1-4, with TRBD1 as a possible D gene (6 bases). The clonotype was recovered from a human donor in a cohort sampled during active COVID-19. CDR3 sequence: CAISEGGRKKDEKLFF. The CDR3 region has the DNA TGTGCCATCAGTGAGGGGGGCAGGAAGAAGGATGAAAAACTGTTTTTT.